Listed below are T cell receptor beta chains from one sample, sequenced in a study of preoperative IRX-2 immunotherapy in early breast cancer. TCRdb's copy holds only in-frame clones and misses some; the assay was immunoSEQ multiplex PCR. This sample carries around 34,000 clones, roughly 87% of them seen once, and the ten largest clones take 2% to 3%. This material consisted of lymph node tissue, taken from a patient treated with IRX-2 immunotherapy. The receptor source for this set is a human donor with breast cancer. CDR3s include the opening cysteine and the closing phenylalanine or tryptophan. The D gene is left open where the match is weak. Size is stated for part of the rows, as once, few or many counts, or as a class when the clone is expanded.

d_call clone_size j_call v_call cdr3_aa cdr3_nt
. . TRBJ1-3 TRBV6-8 CASTRGLSGTGNTIYF TGTGCCAGCACCCGGGGGTTGTCGGGGACCGGAAACACCATATATTTT
. . TRBJ1-2 TRBV16 CASSQPTANYGYTF TGTGCCAGCAGCCAGCCGACAGCTAACTATGGCTACACCTTC
. . TRBJ2-5 TRBV19 CASNGGVREETQYF TGTGCCAGTAACGGGGGAGTGAGGGAAGAGACCCAGTACTTC
. . TRBJ1-3 TRBV18 CASSPGTLGNTIYF TGTGCCAGCTCACCAGGGACACTCGGAAACACCATATATTTT
TRBD1 . TRBJ2-6 TRBV2 CATASGTGRSGANVLTF TGTGCCACGGCCTCCGGGACAGGGCGGTCTGGGGCCAACGTCCTGACTTTC
. . TRBJ1-6 TRBV5-1 CASSLRGIDSPLHF TGCGCCAGCAGCTTGAGGGGGATTGATTCACCCCTCCACTTT
TRBD1 . TRBJ2-2 TRBV28 CASTKTLRQGNTGELFF TGTGCCAGCACCAAGACTTTAAGACAGGGTAACACCGGGGAGCTGTTTTTT
. . TRBJ1-5 TRBV18 CASSPPVQRGGNQPQHF TGTGCCAGCTCACCACCGGTTCAGAGGGGGGGTAATCAGCCCCAGCATTTT
. . TRBJ2-3 TRBV14 CASSPWTDPDTQYF TGTGCCAGCAGCCCGTGGACAGATCCAGATACGCAGTATTTT
. few TRBJ2-5 TRBV18 CASSPEMGAGLGTQYF TGTGCCAGCTCACCAGAGATGGGCGCGGGCTTGGGGACCCAGTACTTC
TRBD1 . TRBJ1-3 TRBV28 CASRAPGTAHYSGNTIYF TGTGCCAGCAGAGCCCCGGGGACAGCGCATTACTCTGGAAACACCATATATTTT
TRBD1 medium-sized TRBJ2-2 TRBV11-3 CASSLVVVQGDTGELFF TGTGCCAGCAGCTTAGTAGTGGTGCAGGGGGACACCGGGGAGCTGTTTTTT
. . TRBJ1-1 TRBV28 CASRTVNTEAFF TGTGCCAGCAGAACAGTGAACACTGAAGCTTTCTTT
. . TRBJ2-3 TRBV7-7 CASSLSGGGLTQFTDTQYF TGTGCCAGCAGCTTATCAGGTGGAGGATTGACCCAGTTTACAGATACGCAGTATTTT
. . TRBJ1-4 TRBV1 CASSRGHGTDEKLFF TGCGCCAGCAGCCGGGGACACGGGACAGATGAAAAACTGTTTTTT
TRBD1 few TRBJ2-2 TRBV19 CASSDRGSSPRELFF TGTGCCAGTTCGGACAGGGGGTCTTCCCCCCGGGAGCTGTTTTTT
TRBD2 few TRBJ2-7 TRBV15 CATSRARSGGPMQYF TGTGCCACCAGCAGAGCCCGTTCGGGAGGGCCGATGCAGTACTTC
. few TRBJ2-1 TRBV7-7 CASNLGFWSRRDGYNEQFF TGTGCCAGCAATCTCGGTTTTTGGTCACGCCGGGACGGGTACAATGAGCAGTTCTTC
. . TRBJ1-2 TRBV14 CASRTENGYTF TGTGCCAGCAGGACTGAGAATGGCTACACCTTC
TRBD1 . TRBJ1-5 TRBV30 CAWNPTGGDQPQHF TGTGCCTGGAACCCGACAGGGGGTGATCAGCCCCAGCATTTT
. . TRBJ1-1 TRBV6-8 CASSGKQRTEAFF TGTGCCAGCAGTGGGAAACAGCGGACTGAAGCTTTCTTT
. . TRBJ1-5 TRBV4-1 CASSQPLRGLPQPQHF TGCGCCAGCAGCCAACCCCTCAGGGGACTACCTCAGCCCCAGCATTTT